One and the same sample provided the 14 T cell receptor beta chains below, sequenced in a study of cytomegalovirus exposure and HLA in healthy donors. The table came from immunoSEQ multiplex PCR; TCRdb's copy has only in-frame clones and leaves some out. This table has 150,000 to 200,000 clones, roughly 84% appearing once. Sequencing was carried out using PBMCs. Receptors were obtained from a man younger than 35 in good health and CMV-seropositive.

The CDR3 DNA reads TGTGCCTGGAGAACCGGGACTGCCCTGGGTACCCAGTACTTC. Encoded protein: CAWRTGTALGTQYF. The chain recombines TRBV30 with TRBJ2-5; the D gene is possibly TRBD2 (6 bases). Germline values: CDR1 GTSNPN, CDR2 SVGIG (reference sequence). The CDR3 spans 14 residues. The V end lost 3 bases, the J end lost 8 bases, and 19 bases lay between the germline ends.

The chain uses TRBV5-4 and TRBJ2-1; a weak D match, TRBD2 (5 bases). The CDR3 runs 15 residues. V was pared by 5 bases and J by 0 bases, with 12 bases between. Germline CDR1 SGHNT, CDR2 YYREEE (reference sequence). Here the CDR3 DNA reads TGTGCCAGCAGTCATAGCGCACTCTCCTACAATGAGCAGTTCTTC. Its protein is CASSHSALSYNEQFF.

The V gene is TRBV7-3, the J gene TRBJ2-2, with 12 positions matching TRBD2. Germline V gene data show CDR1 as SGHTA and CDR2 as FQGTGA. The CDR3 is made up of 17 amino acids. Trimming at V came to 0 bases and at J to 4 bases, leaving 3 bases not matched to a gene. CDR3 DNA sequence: TGTGCCAGCAGCTTAACCAGACTAGCGGGAGCCACCGGGGAGCTGTTTTTT. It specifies CASSLTRLAGATGELFF.

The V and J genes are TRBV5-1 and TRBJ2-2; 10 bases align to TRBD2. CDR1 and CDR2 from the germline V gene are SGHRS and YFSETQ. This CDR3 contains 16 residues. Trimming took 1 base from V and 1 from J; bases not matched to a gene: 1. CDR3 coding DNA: TGCGCCAGCAGCTTGCGGACTAGCGGGAACACCGGGGAGCTGTTTTTT. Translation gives CASSLRTSGNTGELFF. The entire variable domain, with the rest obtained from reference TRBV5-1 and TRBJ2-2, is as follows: KAGVTQTPRYLIKTRGQQVTLSCSPISGHRSVSWYQQTPGQGLQFLFEYFSETQRNKGNFPGRFSGRQFSNSRSEMNVSTLELGDSALYLCASSLRTSGNTGELFFGEGSRLTVL.

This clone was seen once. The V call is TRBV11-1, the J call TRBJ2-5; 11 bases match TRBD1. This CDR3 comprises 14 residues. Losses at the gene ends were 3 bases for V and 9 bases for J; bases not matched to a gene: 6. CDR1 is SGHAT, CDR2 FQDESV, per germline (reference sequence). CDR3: CASSFPGTGGSQYF. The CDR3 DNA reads TGTGCCAGCAGCTTCCCCGGGACAGGGGGTTCCCAGTACTTC. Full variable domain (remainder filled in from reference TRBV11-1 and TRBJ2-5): EAEVAQSPRYKITEKSQAVAFWCDPISGHATLYWYRQILGQGPELLVQFQDESVVDDSQLPKDRFSAERLKGVDSTLKIQPAELGDSAMYLCASSFPGTGGSQYFGPGTRLLVL.

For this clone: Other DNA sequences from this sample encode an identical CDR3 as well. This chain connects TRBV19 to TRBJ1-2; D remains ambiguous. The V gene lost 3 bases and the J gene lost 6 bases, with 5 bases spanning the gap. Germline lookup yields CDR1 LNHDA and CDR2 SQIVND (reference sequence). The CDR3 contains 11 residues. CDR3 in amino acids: CASSIGDGYTF. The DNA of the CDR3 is TGTGCCAGTAGTATCGGGGATGGCTACACCTTC. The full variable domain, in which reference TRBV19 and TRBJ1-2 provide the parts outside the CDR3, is DGGITQSPKYLFRKEGQNVTLSCEQNLNHDAMYWYRQDPGQGLRLIYYSQIVNDFQKGDIAEGYSVSREKKESFPLTVTSAQKNPTAFYLCASSIGDGYTFGSGTRLTVV.

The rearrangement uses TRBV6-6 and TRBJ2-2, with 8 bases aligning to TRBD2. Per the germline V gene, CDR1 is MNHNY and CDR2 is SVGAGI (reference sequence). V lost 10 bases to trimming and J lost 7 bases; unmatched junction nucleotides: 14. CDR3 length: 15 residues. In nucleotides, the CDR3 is TGTGCCACCGGGGGGGCGGACCATTATATCGGGGAGCTGTTTTTT. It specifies CATGGADHYIGELFF.

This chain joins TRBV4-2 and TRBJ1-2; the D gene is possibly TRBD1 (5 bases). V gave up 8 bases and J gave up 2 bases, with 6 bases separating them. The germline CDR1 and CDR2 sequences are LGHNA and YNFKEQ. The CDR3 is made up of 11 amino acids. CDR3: CASGANYGYTF. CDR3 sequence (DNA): TGTGCCAGCGGGGCCAACTATGGCTACACCTTC.

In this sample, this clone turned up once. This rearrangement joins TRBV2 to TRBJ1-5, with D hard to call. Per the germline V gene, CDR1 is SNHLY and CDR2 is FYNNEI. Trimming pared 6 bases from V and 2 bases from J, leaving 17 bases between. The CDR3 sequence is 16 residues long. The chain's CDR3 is CASSLRRSGGNQPQHF. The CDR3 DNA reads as TGTGCCAGCAGCTTGAGGAGGTCAGGAGGCAATCAGCCCCAGCATTTT.

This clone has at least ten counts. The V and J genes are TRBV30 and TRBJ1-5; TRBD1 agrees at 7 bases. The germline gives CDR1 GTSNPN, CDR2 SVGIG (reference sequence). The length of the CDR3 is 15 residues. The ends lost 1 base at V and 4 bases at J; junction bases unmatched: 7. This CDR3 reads CAWSGRGLENQPQHF. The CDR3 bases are TGTGCCTGGAGTGGGAGGGGGCTTGAAAATCAGCCCCAGCATTTT.

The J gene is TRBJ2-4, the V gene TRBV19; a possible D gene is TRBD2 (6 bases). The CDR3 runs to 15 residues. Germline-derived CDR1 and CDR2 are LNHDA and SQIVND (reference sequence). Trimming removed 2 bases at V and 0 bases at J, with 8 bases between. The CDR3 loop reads CASSITGLAKNIQYF. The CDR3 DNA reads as TGTGCCAGTAGTATAACGGGACTAGCCAAAAACATTCAGTACTTC.

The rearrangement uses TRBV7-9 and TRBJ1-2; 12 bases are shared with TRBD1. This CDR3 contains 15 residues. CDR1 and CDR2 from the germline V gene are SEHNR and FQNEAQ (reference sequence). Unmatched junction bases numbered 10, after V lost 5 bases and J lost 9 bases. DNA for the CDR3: TGTGCCAGCAGCACACCGGGACAGGGGGCGTCGAGCTACACCTTC. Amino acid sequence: CASSTPGQGASSYTF.

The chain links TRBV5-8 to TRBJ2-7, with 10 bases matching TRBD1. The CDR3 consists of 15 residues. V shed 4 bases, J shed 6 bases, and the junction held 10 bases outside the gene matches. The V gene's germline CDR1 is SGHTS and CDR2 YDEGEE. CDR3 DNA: TGTGCCAGCAGCACCTGGGACAGGGGCAGGGGCGAGCAGTACTTC. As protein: CASSTWDRGRGEQYF.

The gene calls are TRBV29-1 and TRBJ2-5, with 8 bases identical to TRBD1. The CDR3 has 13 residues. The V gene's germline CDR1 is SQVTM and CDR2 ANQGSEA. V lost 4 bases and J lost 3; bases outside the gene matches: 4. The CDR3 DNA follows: TGCAGCGTTGGGGCAGGGGGCGAAGAGACCCAGTACTTC. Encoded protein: CSVGAGGEETQYF.